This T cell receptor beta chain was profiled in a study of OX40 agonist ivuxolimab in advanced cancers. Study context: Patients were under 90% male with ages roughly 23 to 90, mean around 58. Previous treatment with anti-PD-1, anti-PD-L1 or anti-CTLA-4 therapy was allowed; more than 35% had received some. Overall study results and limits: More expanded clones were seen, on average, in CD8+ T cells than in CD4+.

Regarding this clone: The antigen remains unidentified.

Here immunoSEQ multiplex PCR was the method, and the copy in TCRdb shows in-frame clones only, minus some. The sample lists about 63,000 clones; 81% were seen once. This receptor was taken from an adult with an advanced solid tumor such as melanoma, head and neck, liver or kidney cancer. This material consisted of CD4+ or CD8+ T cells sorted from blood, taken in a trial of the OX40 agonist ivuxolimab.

DNA for the CDR3: TGTGCCAGCAGCGCCCCAACAGGGCAGGGTGGCTACACCTTC. Protein sequence: CASSAPTGQGGYTF. This chain joins TRBV9 and TRBJ1-2; perhaps TRBD1 as D (6 bases). The CDR3 is made up of 14 amino acids. V gave up 3 bases and J gave up 7 bases, with 16 bases separating them. The germline V gene has CDR1 SGDLS and CDR2 YYNGEE.